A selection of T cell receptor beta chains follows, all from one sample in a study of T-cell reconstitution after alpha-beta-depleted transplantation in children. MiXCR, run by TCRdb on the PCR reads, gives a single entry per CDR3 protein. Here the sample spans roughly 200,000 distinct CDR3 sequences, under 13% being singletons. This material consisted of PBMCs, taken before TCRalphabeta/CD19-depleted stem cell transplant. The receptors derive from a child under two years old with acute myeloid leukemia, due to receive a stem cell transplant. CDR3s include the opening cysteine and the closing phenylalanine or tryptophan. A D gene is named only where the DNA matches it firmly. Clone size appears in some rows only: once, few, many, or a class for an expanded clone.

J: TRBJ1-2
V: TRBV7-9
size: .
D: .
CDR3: CANSPWIEAYDYTF
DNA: TGTGCCAACAGTCCCTGGATAGAGGCCTATGACTACACCTTC

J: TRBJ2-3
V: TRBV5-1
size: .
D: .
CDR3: CASSFQTITTDTQYF
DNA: TGCGCCAGCAGCTTTCAGACAATTACCACAGATACGCAGTATTTT

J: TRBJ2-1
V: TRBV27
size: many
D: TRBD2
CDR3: CASSILRAGGPNEQFF
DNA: TGTGCCAGCAGCATCCTAAGAGCGGGAGGGCCGAATGAGCAGTTCTTC

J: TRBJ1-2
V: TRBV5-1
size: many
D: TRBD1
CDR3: CASSERQGAYGYTF
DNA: TGCGCCAGCAGCGAACGACAGGGGGCTTATGGCTACACCTTC

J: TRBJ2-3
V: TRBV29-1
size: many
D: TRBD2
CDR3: CSGQGIAGGLLRADTQYF
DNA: TGCAGCGGCCAGGGTATCGCGGGAGGGTTGCTTAGGGCAGATACGCAGTATTTT

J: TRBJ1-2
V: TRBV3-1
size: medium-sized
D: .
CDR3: CASSQDRAEGEYGYTF
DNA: TGTGCCAGCAGCCAAGATCGGGCAGAGGGGGAGTATGGCTACACCTTC

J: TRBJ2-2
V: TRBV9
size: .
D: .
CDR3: CASSVVQGGELFF
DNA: TGTGCCAGCAGCGTAGTACAGGGCGGGGAGCTGTTTTTT

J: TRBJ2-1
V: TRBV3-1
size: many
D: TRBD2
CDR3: CASSRSRGGNYNEQFF
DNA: TGTGCCAGCAGCCGATCGAGGGGAGGGAATTACAATGAGCAGTTCTTC

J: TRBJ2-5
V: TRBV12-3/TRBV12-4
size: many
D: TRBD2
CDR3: CASSFSERGIRETQYF
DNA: TGTGCCAGCAGTTTTTCCGAGCGGGGGATTAGGGAGACCCAGTACTTC

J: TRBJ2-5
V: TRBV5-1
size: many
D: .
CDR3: CASSLVEVETQYF
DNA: TGCGCCAGCAGCTTGGTCGAGGTTGAGACCCAGTACTTC

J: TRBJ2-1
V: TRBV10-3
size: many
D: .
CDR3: CAISEPFGQPNEQFF
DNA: TGTGCCATCAGTGAGCCCTTTGGACAGCCCAATGAGCAGTTCTTC

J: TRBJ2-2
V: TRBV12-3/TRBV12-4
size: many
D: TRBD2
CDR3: CASTLLAGHTGELFF
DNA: TGTGCCAGCACCCTTCTAGCGGGTCACACCGGGGAGCTGTTTTTT

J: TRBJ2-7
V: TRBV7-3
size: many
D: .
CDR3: CASSRDGLSYEQYF
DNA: TGTGCCAGCAGTCGGGACGGGCTCTCCTACGAGCAGTACTTC

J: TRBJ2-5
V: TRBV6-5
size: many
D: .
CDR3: CASSYSKQETQYF
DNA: TGTGCCAGCAGTTACTCGAAGCAAGAGACCCAGTACTTC

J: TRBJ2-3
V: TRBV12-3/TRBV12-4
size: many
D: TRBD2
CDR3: CASAPFSGSTDTQYF
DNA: TGTGCCTCCGCCCCGTTTAGCGGGAGCACAGATACGCAGTATTTT

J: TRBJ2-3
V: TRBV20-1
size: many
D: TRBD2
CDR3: CSARLGTSGTDTQYF
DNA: TGCAGTGCTAGGCTCGGGACTAGCGGCACAGATACGCAGTATTTT

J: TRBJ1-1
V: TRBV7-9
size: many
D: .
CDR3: CASSLDGGNTEAFF
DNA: TGTGCCAGCAGCCTGGACGGAGGGAACACTGAAGCTTTCTTT

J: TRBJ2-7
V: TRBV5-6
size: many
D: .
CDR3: CASSLALRTYEQYF
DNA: TGTGCCAGCAGCTTGGCCTTACGGACCTACGAGCAGTACTTC

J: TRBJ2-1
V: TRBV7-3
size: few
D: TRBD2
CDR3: CASSYPSGGSYNEQFF
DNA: TGTGCCAGCAGCTACCCTAGCGGGGGATCCTACAATGAGCAGTTCTTC

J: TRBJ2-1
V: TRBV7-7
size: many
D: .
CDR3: CASSLGTELYNEQFF
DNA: TGTGCCAGCAGCTTAGGGACAGAACTATACAATGAGCAGTTCTTC

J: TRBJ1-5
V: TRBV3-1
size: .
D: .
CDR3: CASSRRRNTSLNQPQHF
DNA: TGTGCCAGCAGCCGACGACGGAATACTAGCCTTAATCAGCCCCAGCATTTT

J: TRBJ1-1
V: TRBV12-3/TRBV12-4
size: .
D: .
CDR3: CASSFIGTEAFF
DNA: TGTGCCAGCAGTTTCATAGGCACTGAAGCTTTCTTT

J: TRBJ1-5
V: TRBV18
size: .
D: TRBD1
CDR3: CASSPGQLRNQPQHF
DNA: TGTGCCAGCTCACCGGGACAGCTACGCAATCAGCCCCAGCATTTT

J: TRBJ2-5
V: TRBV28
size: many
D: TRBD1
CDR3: CASSRTGAGETQYF
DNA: TGTGCCAGCAGTCGGACAGGGGCGGGGGAGACCCAGTACTTC

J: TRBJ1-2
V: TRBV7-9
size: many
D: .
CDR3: CASNTRGSHNYGYTF
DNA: TGTGCCAGCAACACCCGGGGCTCACATAACTATGGCTACACCTTC

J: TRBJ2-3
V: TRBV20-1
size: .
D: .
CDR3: CSAGAGYTDTQYF
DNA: TGCAGTGCTGGGGCGGGATACACAGATACGCAGTATTTT

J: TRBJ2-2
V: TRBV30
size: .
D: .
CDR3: CARGFNTGELFF
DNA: TGTGCCCGGGGGTTCAACACCGGGGAGCTGTTTTTT

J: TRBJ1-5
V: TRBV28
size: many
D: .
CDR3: CASSFSGALSAQHF
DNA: TGTGCCAGCAGTTTCTCAGGGGCCCTTTCAGCCCAGCATTTT